The source of this T cell receptor beta chain is a study of brain T cells in children with intractable seizures. Findings of the study overall: HCMV serostatus was not known, and viral specificity came from CDR3 similarity only.

For this clone: What it recognizes is unknown.

Losses at the gene ends were 4 bases for V and 2 bases for J; bases not matched to a gene: 3. Looked up from germline, CDR1 is SGHDN and CDR2 is FVKESK. The CDR3 is 15 residues long. Clones were sequenced by immunoSEQ multiplex PCR, and TCRdb holds only the in-frame ones, with some missing. The table has 110,000 or so clones, approximately 94% seen once. This clonotype was obtained from a boy under two years old with hemimegalencephaly and intractable seizures. This specimen was peripheral blood, taken at surgery. This chain connects TRBV14 to TRBJ2-3; the match to TRBD2 covers 10 bases. The CDR3 bases are TGTGCCAGCAGCCCCGGGACTAGCGCCACAGATACGCAGTATTTT. Residues: CASSPGTSATDTQYF.